What follows are 26 T cell receptor beta chains derived from one specimen sequenced in a study of blood T cell repertoires in COVID-19. The data were produced by immunoSEQ multiplex PCR, yet TCRdb's version contains in-frame clones alone and is incomplete. The sample includes about 170,000 clones, about nine tenths of them seen just once. Sequenced input: PBMCs or T cells enriched from blood (not recorded which). The receptors derive from a woman between 18 and 30 years old who had recovered from COVID-19.

This rearrangement joins TRBV7-9 to TRBJ1-6; possibly TRBD1 for D (5 bases). Germline values: CDR1 SEHNR, CDR2 FQNEAQ (reference sequence). The CDR3 consists of 15 residues. Between the trimmed V and J ends, which lost 2 bases and 4 bases, there was a span of 9 bases. CDR3 nucleotide sequence: TGTGCCAGCAGCTTATCGACAGTTTATAATTCACCCCTCCACTTT. This codes for CASSLSTVYNSPLHF.

This rearrangement joins TRBV6-5 to TRBJ2-7; tentative D call: TRBD2 (6 bases). CDR1 is MNHEY and CDR2 is SVGAGI in the germline V gene. V dropped 7 bases and J dropped 3 bases, with 13 bases sitting between them. This CDR3 contains 13 residues. The CDR3 loop is CASTRGSSYEQYF. CDR3 DNA: TGTGCCAGCACCCGGGGGTCTAGCTACGAGCAGTACTTC.

The V and J genes are TRBV19 and TRBJ1-2; 7 bases agree with TRBD1. Germline V gene lookup returns CDR1 LNHDA and CDR2 SQIVND (reference sequence). This CDR3 contains 13 residues. J was trimmed by 7 bases and V by 6 bases; bases with no gene match: 8. The CDR3 region is CASSGQVQSGYTF. The CDR3 bases are TGTGCCAGTAGCGGACAGGTACAGAGTGGCTACACCTTC.

This chain links TRBV2 with TRBJ1-2, with 7 nucleotides matching TRBD1. The germline gives CDR1 SNHLY, CDR2 FYNNEI. The length of the CDR3 is 17 residues. Trimming took 8 bases from V and 2 from J; bases not matched to a gene: 17. The CDR3 sequence: CASLDRDSNGVNYGYTF. CDR3 DNA: TGTGCCAGCCTTGACCGGGACAGTAACGGGGTCAACTATGGCTACACCTTC.

The chain is built from TRBV7-6 and TRBJ1-2; D gene uncertain. V was pared by 5 bases and J by 6 bases, with 10 bases between. CDR1 and CDR2 from the germline V gene are SGHVS and FNYEAQ. This CDR3 region has 12 residues. The CDR3 coding sequence is TGTGCCAGCAGCCCATTCGGTGATGGCTACACCTTC. It translates to CASSPFGDGYTF.

The J gene is TRBJ2-7, the V gene TRBV24-1; perhaps TRBD2 as D (5 bases). This CDR3 contains 13 residues. V was shortened by 4 bases and J by 3 bases, with 9 bases between the two germline ends. The germline V gene has CDR1 KGHDR and CDR2 SFDVKD. CDR3 bases: TGTGCCACCAGTGACGGGGTGTTCTACGAGCAGTACTTC. It codes for CATSDGVFYEQYF.

J is TRBJ2-2 and V is TRBV7-9; possible D gene TRBD2, 5 bases. V was trimmed by 3 bases and J by 3 bases, leaving 11 bases between them. The CDR3 sequence is 15 residues long. Per germline, CDR1 SEHNR and CDR2 FQNEAQ (reference sequence). In DNA, the CDR3 is TGTGCCAGCAGCTTGGTGCGGGCCTACACCGGGGAGCTGTTTTTT. It translates to CASSLVRAYTGELFF.

The V and J genes are TRBV25-1 and TRBJ2-7; D is undetermined. The ends were cut back, 8 bases at V and 3 bases at J, with 11 bases in the middle. The CDR3 is 12 amino acids. Germline-derived CDR1 and CDR2 are MGHDK and SYGVNS. The CDR3 nucleotides are TGTGCCAGCGGTTATTCCAGCTACGAGCAGTACTTC. Its translation is CASGYSSYEQYF.

The V and J genes are TRBV11-3 and TRBJ1-1, with 9 bases fitting TRBD1. Germline values: CDR1 SGHNT, CDR2 YENEEA. Trimming took 1 base from V and 3 from J; bases not matched to a gene: 6. The CDR3 is 16 amino acids. The chain's CDR3 is CASSLGVTGGYTEAFF. The CDR3, as DNA: TGTGCCAGCAGCTTAGGTGTGACAGGGGGGTACACTGAAGCTTTCTTT.

The genes are TRBV5-1 and TRBJ2-1; 7 bases agree with TRBD2. The germline V gene encodes CDR1 SGHRS and CDR2 YFSETQ. This CDR3 is built from 16 residues. The J segment lost 5 bases and the V segment lost 3 bases, leaving 11 bases of the junction unmatched. The CDR3 sequence: CASSSTPLGTNNEQFF. The DNA for the CDR3 is TGCGCCAGCAGCTCTACCCCTCTCGGGACTAACAATGAGCAGTTCTTC.

This clone was found a few times. The chain combines TRBV6-2 or TRBV6-3 with TRBJ1-1; possible D gene TRBD1, 6 bases. The CDR3 covers 16 residues. Looked up from germline, CDR1 is MNHEY and CDR2 is SVGEGT. V gave up 6 bases and J gave up 5 bases, with 22 bases separating them. The CDR3 loop reads CASSPTGFVLWTEAFF. The CDR3 DNA sequence: TGTGCCAGCAGCCCTACAGGGTTTGTGCTGTGGACTGAAGCTTTCTTT.

This sequence joins TRBV9 and TRBJ2-2; D is perhaps TRBD2 (5 bases). This CDR3 has 14 amino acids. Per the germline V gene, CDR1 is SGDLS and CDR2 is YYNGEE. V was pared by 2 bases and J by 1 base, with 6 bases between. CDR3 coding DNA: TGTGCCAGCAGCGTTACTAGGAACACCGGGGAGCTGTTTTTT. Protein sequence: CASSVTRNTGELFF.

The chain links TRBV15 to TRBJ2-7; 10 nucleotides match TRBD2. The junction had 11 bases not matched to a gene; V was cut back by 2 bases and J by 7 bases. CDR3 length: 16 residues. Germline V CDR1 and CDR2: LNHNV, YYDKDF (reference sequence). CDR3 sequence (DNA): TGTGCCACCAGCAGAAGCGGAGGGACTAGCGCGCGGGAGCAGTACTTC. It specifies CATSRSGGTSAREQYF.

The chain combines TRBV5-8 with TRBJ2-7; D possibly corresponds to TRBD1 (5 bases). The CDR3 is made up of 13 amino acids. In germline, CDR1 is SGHTS, CDR2 YDEGEE. Deletions cut 0 bases from V and 6 bases from J, with 10 bases between. CDR3 region: CASSLEAGSEQYF. CDR3 bases: TGTGCCAGCAGCTTGGAGGCAGGGTCCGAGCAGTACTTC.

This clone was detected once. V is TRBV12-3 or TRBV12-4 and J is TRBJ1-1, with D perhaps matching TRBD1 (5 bases). V was pared by 10 bases and J by 0 bases, with 12 bases between. The CDR3 consists of 13 residues. The CDR3 here is CATSGGMNTEAFF. The CDR3 DNA is TGTGCCACCTCCGGGGGAATGAACACTGAAGCTTTCTTT.

With regard to this clone: An end of the junction does not agree with germline; a read error may underlie this. This rearrangement joins TRBV10-3 to TRBJ1-2; D gene uncertain. The CDR3 sequence is 9 residues long. The germline CDR1 and CDR2 sequences are ENHRY and SYGVKD. The CDR3 bases are TGTGCCATCAGGGCAGCGCCGATCTTC. It specifies CAIRAAPIF.

In regard to this clone: Because the CDR3's place on the DNA is in doubt, the DNA is left out and the CDR3 is given as listed by TCRdb. CDR3 sequence reads: CASSSSSSYNSPLHF. The V gene is TRBV28, the J gene TRBJ1-6. Germline assignment: CDR1 MDHEN and CDR2 SYDVKM. The CDR3 is 15 residues long, counting both termini.

J is TRBJ1-6 and V is TRBV7-3; tentatively, D is TRBD1 (6 bases). The V end lost 5 bases, the J end lost 5 bases, and 7 bases lay between the germline ends. The CDR3 spans 13 residues. The V gene's germline CDR1 is SGHTA and CDR2 FQGTGA. The CDR3 DNA sequence: TGTGCCAGCAGCAACAGGGATAATTCACCCCTCCACTTT. Its translation is CASSNRDNSPLHF.

The chain carries TRBV7-9 and TRBJ1-5, with TRBD1 identical over 10 bases. This CDR3 spans 16 amino acids. The germline gives CDR1 SEHNR, CDR2 FQNEAQ (reference sequence). V was clipped by 5 bases and J by 6 bases; unmatched bases: 10. DNA of the CDR3: TGTGCCAGCAGCCCAGACAGGGGGCATGGGGTTCAGCCCCAGCATTTT. It codes for CASSPDRGHGVQPQHF.

The V and J genes are TRBV29-1 and TRBJ1-3, with no clear D. Germline CDR1 and CDR2: SQVTM and ANQGSEA. Trimming cost V 4 bases and J 1 base, with 14 bases left between them. The CDR3 extends over 15 amino acids. For the CDR3, the DNA is TGCAGCGTTGTGTCGGGGATAGGGTCTGGAAACACCATATATTTT. This encodes CSVVSGIGSGNTIYF.

This chain links TRBV6-5 with TRBJ1-2, with 9 bases fitting TRBD1. Per germline, CDR1 MNHEY and CDR2 SVGAGI. CDR3 length equals 13 residues. The J segment lost 4 bases and the V segment lost 6 bases, leaving 3 bases of the junction unmatched. The CDR3 spells CASRGQGVYGYTF. CDR3 DNA sequence: TGTGCCAGCAGGGGACAGGGTGTCTATGGCTACACCTTC.

The chain uses TRBV6-2 or TRBV6-3 and TRBJ2-7, with TRBD2 identical over 15 bases. Germline trimming cut 2 bases from V and 5 bases from J; bases unmatched to any gene: 13. The CDR3 covers 19 residues. The germline CDR1 and CDR2 sequences are MNHEY and SVGEGT. This CDR3 is CASSYLGLAGGPSRDEQYF. As DNA, the CDR3 is TGTGCCAGCAGTTACCTAGGACTAGCGGGAGGGCCTAGTCGGGACGAGCAGTACTTC.

V usage is TRBV7-2 and J usage is TRBJ2-7; D perhaps matches TRBD2 (5 bases). Between the trimmed V and J ends, which lost 5 bases and 4 bases, there was a span of 15 bases. There are 14 residues in the CDR3. CDR1 and CDR2 (germline): SGHTA, FQGNSA. CDR3 coding DNA: TGTGCCAGCAGCGGTATCGGGATCCCTTACGAGCAGTACTTC. Amino acids: CASSGIGIPYEQYF. Combining the CDR3 with reference TRBV7-2 and TRBJ2-7 gives the whole variable domain GAGVSQSPSNKVTEKGKDVELRCDPISGHTALYWYRQSLGQGLEFLIYFQGNSAPDKSGLPSDRFSAERTGGSVSTLTIQRTQQEDSAVYLCASSGIGIPYEQYFGPGTRLTVT.

This clone appeared once. The gene calls are TRBV2 and TRBJ2-7; D is possibly TRBD2 (5 bases). Deletions cut 9 bases from V and 1 base from J, with 16 bases between. The germline V gene encodes CDR1 SNHLY and CDR2 FYNNEI. The CDR3 is 14 residues long. Here the CDR3 DNA reads TGTGCCAGTGAGGGCGCGGCCCCGTCCTACGAGCAGTACTTC. It codes for CASEGAAPSYEQYF.

The V call is TRBV10-2, the J call TRBJ2-1; 8 bases agree with TRBD2. This CDR3 has 14 residues. V was pared by 2 bases and J by 10 bases, with 7 bases of the junction left unmatched. The germline V gene has CDR1 WSHSY and CDR2 SAAADI. The CDR3 loop reads CASSESGGSREQFF. The CDR3 DNA follows: TGCGCCAGCAGTGAGAGCGGGGGAAGCAGGGAGCAGTTCTTC.

This chain uses TRBV24-1 with TRBJ2-3; a weak D match, TRBD1 (6 bases). CDR3 length: 14 residues. Germline V gives CDR1 KGHDR, CDR2 SFDVKD. Trimming stripped 4 bases from V and 4 bases from J, with 11 bases between. The CDR3 region is CATSEPGTSDTQYF. The CDR3 nucleotides are TGTGCCACCAGTGAACCTGGGACATCAGATACGCAGTATTTT.